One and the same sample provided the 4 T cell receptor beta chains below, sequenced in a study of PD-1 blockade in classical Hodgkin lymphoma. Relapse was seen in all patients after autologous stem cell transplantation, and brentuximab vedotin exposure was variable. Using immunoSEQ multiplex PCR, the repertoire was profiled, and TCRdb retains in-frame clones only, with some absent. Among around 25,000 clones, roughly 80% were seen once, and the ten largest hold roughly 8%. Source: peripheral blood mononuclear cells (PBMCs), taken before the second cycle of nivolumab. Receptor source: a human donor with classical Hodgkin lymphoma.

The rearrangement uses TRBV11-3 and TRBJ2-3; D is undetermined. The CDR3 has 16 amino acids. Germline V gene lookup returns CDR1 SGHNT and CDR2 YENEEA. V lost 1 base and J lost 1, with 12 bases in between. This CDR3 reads CASSLAFRTRTDTQYF. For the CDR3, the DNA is TGTGCCAGCAGCTTAGCTTTCAGGACCCGCACAGATACGCAGTATTTT.

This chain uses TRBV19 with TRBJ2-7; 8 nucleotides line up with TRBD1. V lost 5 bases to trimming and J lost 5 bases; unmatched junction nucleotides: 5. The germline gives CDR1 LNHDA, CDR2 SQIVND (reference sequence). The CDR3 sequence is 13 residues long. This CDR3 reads CASSLSDRDEQYF. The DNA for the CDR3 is TGTGCCAGTAGTTTATCGGACAGGGACGAGCAGTACTTC.

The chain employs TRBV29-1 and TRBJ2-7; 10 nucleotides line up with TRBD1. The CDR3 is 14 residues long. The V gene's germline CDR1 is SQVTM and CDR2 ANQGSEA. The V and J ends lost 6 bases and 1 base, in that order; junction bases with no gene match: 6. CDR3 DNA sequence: TGCAGCGTGAGGGGGGGACAGGGGTCCTACGAGCAGTACTTC. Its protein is CSVRGGQGSYEQYF.

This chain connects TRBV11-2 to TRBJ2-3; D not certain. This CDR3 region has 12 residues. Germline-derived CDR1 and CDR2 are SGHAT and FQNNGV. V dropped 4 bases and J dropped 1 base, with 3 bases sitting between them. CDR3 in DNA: TGTGCCAGCAGCTACCGCACAGATACGCAGTATTTT. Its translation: CASSYRTDTQYF.